These T cell receptor beta chains were read from a single sample in a study of OX40 agonist ivuxolimab in advanced cancers. This table comes from immunoSEQ multiplex PCR, and its TCRdb copy is limited to in-frame clones, with some not included. Of approximately 77,000 clones listed, 92% are singletons. The sample consisted of CD4+ or CD8+ T cells sorted from blood, taken in a trial of the OX40 agonist ivuxolimab. These receptors all stem from an adult with an advanced solid tumor such as melanoma, head and neck, liver or kidney cancer. Both conserved end residues are trimmed from each CDR3.

>TRBJ2-7|TRBV30
AWIPRTSGTSKHEQY
>TRBJ1-5|TRBV7-3
ASSLGPNQPQH
>TRBJ1-1|TRBV11-1
ASSLFENTEAF
>TRBJ2-7|TRBV28
ASSSWAPYEQY
>TRBJ2-7|TRBV7-9
ASSLWDYEQY
>TRBJ2-1|TRBV28
ASSSPRVIAGDNEQF
>TRBJ1-1|TRBV7-9
ASSERGDSEAF
>TRBJ2-5|TRBV28
ASSSGQAVETQY
>TRBJ2-7|TRBV5-1
ASSWTWTGPSGEQY
>TRBJ2-1|TRBV6-5
ASSYPTSGRSNEQF
>TRBJ2-7|TRBV19
ASSRGTSGIPNEQY
>TRBJ2-7|TRBV6-1
ASSDPGRVDYEQY
>TRBJ2-1|TRBV28
ASGGSANEQF
>TRBJ2-5|TRBV6-5
ASSSPTTGKETQY
>TRBJ2-5|TRBV27
ASSPWTSGRQETQY
>TRBJ1-5|TRBV7-2
ASSLGGQELRPQH
>TRBJ1-2|TRBV6-6
ASSYWDRNGYT
>TRBJ1-6|TRBV11-3
ASSPNWRSPLH
>TRBJ1-3|TRBV29-1
SAEDGGGNTIY
>TRBJ2-2|TRBV7-3
ASSQGVFGGELF
>TRBJ2-2|TRBV5-1
ASSLSSWGGTGELF
>TRBJ2-3|TRBV7-2
ASSSTGGAPDTQY
>TRBJ2-1|TRBV5-4
ASSLGLAPYNEQF
>TRBJ1-1|TRBV10-3
AISGGSRDTEAF
>TRBJ2-2|TRBV18
ASSQGQGQNGGELF
>TRBJ1-6|TRBV2
GQRSTGASPLH
>TRBJ2-7|TRBV15
ATSRVAGSYEQY
>TRBJ2-5|TRBV4-3
ASSQVAGVQETQY
>TRBJ1-5|TRBV30
AWSGDGQTKPQH
>TRBJ1-4|TRBV5-4
ASSLRGTRALGEKLF
>TRBJ1-1|TRBV18
ASSRDTEAF
>TRBJ1-2|TRBV10-3
AISETTGRDGYT
>TRBJ1-3|TRBV7-2
ASSLSSGNTIY
>TRBJ2-4|TRBV5-8
ATRRGGNIQY
>TRBJ2-5|TRBV6-6
ASSYDSTTTQY
>TRBJ2-7|TRBV7-8
ASSSDTGVSSYEQY
>TRBJ2-7|TRBV11-3
ASNYRQGAFDEQY
>TRBJ2-5|TRBV2
ASSVVEGWQETQY
>TRBJ2-2|TRBV19
ASSRGSDTGELF
>TRBJ1-4|TRBV5-1
ASSLSATNEKLF
>TRBJ2-3|TRBV5-4
ASSPGTGSTDTQY
>TRBJ1-2|TRBV11-2
ASSPSGRQDGYT
>TRBJ1-2|TRBV5-8
ASSRSGGPIFYGYT
>TRBJ2-1|TRBV6-6
ASRAQGREEF
>TRBJ2-5|TRBV6-5
ASNRAYQETQY
>TRBJ2-3|TRBV10-3
ANGQGGADTQY
>TRBJ2-6|TRBV19
ASSRLAGSGANVLT
>TRBJ1-3|TRBV4-1
ASSQATVSGNTIY
>TRBJ1-4|TRBV4-2
ASSPQIGGKLF
>TRBJ1-1|TRBV14
ASSSTRGTEAF
>TRBJ2-4|TRBV6-1
ASSELSGRTQVAKNIQY
>TRBJ2-7|TRBV7-2
ASSLTYEQY